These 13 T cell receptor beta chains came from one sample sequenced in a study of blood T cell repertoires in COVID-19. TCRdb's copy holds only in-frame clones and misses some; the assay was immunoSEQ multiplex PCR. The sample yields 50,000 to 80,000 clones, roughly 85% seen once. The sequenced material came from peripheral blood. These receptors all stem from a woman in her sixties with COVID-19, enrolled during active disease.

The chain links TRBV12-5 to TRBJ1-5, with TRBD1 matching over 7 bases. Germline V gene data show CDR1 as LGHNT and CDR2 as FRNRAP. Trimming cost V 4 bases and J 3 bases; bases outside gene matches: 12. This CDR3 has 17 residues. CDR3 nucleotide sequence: TGTGCTAGTGGTTCCCTGTCCGGGACAGTTGTCAATCAGCCCCAGCATTTT. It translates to CASGSLSGTVVNQPQHF.

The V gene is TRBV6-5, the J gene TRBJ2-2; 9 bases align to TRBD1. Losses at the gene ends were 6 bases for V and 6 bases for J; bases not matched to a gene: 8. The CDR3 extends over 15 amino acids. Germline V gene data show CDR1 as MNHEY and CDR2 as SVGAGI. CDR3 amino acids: CASRKPGTGPGELFF. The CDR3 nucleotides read TGTGCCAGCAGGAAGCCCGGGACAGGGCCCGGGGAGCTGTTTTTT.

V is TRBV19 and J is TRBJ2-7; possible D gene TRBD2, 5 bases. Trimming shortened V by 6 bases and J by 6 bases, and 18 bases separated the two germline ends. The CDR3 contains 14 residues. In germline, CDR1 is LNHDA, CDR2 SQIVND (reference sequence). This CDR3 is CASSVDSQPSEQYF. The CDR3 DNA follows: TGTGCCAGTAGCGTGGACTCACAACCCTCCGAGCAGTACTTC.

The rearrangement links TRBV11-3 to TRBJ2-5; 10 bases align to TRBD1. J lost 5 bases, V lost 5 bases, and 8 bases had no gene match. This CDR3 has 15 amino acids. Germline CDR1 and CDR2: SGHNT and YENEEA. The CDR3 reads CASSPGDRGWETQYF. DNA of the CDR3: TGTGCCAGCAGCCCAGGGGACAGGGGATGGGAGACCCAGTACTTC.

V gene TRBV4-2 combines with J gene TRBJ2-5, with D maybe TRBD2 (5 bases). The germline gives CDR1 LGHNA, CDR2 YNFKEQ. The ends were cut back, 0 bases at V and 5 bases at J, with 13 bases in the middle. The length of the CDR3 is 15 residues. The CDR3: CASSQEFGRGETQYF. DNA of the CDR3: TGTGCCAGCAGCCAAGAGTTCGGCAGAGGGGAGACCCAGTACTTC.

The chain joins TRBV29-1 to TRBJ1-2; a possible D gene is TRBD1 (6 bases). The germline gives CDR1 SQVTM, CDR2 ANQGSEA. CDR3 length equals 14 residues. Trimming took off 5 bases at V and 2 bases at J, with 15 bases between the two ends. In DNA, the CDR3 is TGCAGCGTTCGGGCAGGGGCCAGAAACTATGGCTACACCTTC. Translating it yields CSVRAGARNYGYTF.

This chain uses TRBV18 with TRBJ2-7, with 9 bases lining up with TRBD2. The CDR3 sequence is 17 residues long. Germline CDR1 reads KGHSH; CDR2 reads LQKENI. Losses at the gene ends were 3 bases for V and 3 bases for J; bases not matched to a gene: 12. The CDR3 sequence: CASSPNPSAGGYYEQYF. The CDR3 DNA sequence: TGTGCCAGCTCACCCAATCCAAGCGCGGGGGGGTACTACGAGCAGTACTTC.

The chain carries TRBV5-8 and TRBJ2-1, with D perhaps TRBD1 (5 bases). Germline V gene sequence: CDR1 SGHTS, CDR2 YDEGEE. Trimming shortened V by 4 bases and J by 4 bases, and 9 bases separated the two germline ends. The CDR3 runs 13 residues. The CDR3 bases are TGTGCCAGCAGCACCGCAGGGTACAATGAGCAGTTCTTC. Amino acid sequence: CASSTAGYNEQFF.

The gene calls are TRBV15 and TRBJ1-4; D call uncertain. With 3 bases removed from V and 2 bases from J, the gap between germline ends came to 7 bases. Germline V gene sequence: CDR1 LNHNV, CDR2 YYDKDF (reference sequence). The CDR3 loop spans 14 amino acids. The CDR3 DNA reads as TGTGCCACCAGCAGCTTACGGACTAATGAAAAACTGTTTTTT. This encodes CATSSLRTNEKLFF.

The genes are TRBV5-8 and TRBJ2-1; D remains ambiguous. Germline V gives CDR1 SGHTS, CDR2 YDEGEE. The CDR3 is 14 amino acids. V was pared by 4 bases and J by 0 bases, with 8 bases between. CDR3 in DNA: TGTGCCAGCAGCCAGGTGGGCTCCTACAATGAGCAGTTCTTC. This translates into CASSQVGSYNEQFF.

The CDR3 is CAWSPGVGYEQYF. CDR3 nucleotide sequence: TGTGCCTGGAGTCCAGGGGTCGGCTACGAGCAGTACTTC. The V call is TRBV30, the J call TRBJ2-7, with D perhaps TRBD1 (6 bases). V lost 2 bases, J lost 3 bases, and 11 bases lay in between. This CDR3 is built from 13 residues. Germline CDR1 reads GTSNPN; CDR2 reads SVGIG (reference sequence). Full variable domain (rest looked up from reference TRBV30 and TRBJ2-7): SQTIHQWPATLVQPVGSPLSLECTVEGTSNPNLYWYRQAAGRGLQLLFYSVGIGQISSEVPQNLSASRPQDRQFILSSKKLLLSDSGFYLCAWSPGVGYEQYFGPGTRLTVT.

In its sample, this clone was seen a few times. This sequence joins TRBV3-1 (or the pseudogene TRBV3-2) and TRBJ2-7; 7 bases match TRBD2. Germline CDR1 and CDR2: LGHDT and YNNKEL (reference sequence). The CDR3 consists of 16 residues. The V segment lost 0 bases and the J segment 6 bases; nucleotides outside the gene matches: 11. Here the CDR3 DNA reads TGTGCCAGCAGCCAAGATGCGGGAGAGGTTTATGGCGAGCAGTACTTC. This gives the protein CASSQDAGEVYGEQYF.

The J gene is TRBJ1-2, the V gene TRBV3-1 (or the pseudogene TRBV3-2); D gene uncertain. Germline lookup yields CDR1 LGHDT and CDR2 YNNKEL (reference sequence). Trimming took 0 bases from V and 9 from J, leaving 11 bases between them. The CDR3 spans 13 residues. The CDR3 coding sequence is TGTGCCAGCAGCCAAGATTTTCAAGCTAGCTACACCTTC. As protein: CASSQDFQASYTF.